These 24 T cell receptor beta chains came from one sample sequenced in a study of cytomegalovirus exposure and HLA in healthy donors. This PCR relied on a set of 60 Vbeta primers and 13 Jbeta primers. Assay: immunoSEQ multiplex PCR; the TCRdb copy retains only in-frame clones and omits some. This sample has under 90,000 clones, with 55% to 80% found just once. The specimen was PBMCs. These receptors were obtained from a man between 35 and 55 years old in good health and CMV-seropositive.

The sample holds many counts of this clone. The rearrangement joins TRBV7-2 to TRBJ1-3, with D unresolved. The CDR3 totals 14 residues. CDR1 and CDR2 (germline): SGHTA, FQGNSA. The V gene lost 1 base and the J gene lost 2 bases, with 6 bases spanning the gap. For the CDR3, the DNA is TGTGCCAGCAGCTTAGACATGACTGGAAACACCATATATTTT. Amino acids: CASSLDMTGNTIYF. Using reference TRBV7-2 and TRBJ1-3 for the parts outside the CDR3, the full variable domain is GAGVSQSPSNKVTEKGKDVELRCDPISGHTALYWYRQSLGQGLEFLIYFQGNSAPDKSGLPSDRFSAERTGGSVSTLTIQRTQQEDSAVYLCASSLDMTGNTIYFGEGSWLTVV.

This clone was observed a handful of times. The V gene is TRBV6-5, the J gene TRBJ1-3, with D unresolved. Germline assignment: CDR1 MNHEY and CDR2 SVGAGI. V was pared by 5 bases and J by 0 bases, with 8 bases between. The CDR3 totals 14 residues. The CDR3: CASSERYSGNTIYF. In DNA form, the CDR3 reads TGTGCCAGCAGTGAGCGCTACTCTGGAAACACCATATATTTT.

This chain links TRBV4-3 with TRBJ1-1; D gene unclear. With 2 bases removed from V and 2 bases from J, the gap between germline ends came to 6 bases. Germline V lookup: CDR1 LGHNA, CDR2 YSLEER. This CDR3 region has 13 residues. CDR3 loop: CASSQSGNTEAFF. DNA for the CDR3: TGCGCCAGCAGCCAATCGGGTAACACTGAAGCTTTCTTT.

The chain couples TRBV12-5 to TRBJ1-1, with TRBD1 matching over 7 bases. The CDR3 runs to 15 residues. The V gene's germline CDR1 is LGHNT and CDR2 FRNRAP. V shed 5 bases, J shed 3 bases, and the junction held 9 bases outside the gene matches. The CDR3 spells CASGTNRGSYTEAFF. CDR3 DNA: TGTGCTAGTGGTACCAACAGGGGAAGTTACACTGAAGCTTTCTTT.

The rearrangement links TRBV28 to TRBJ1-1; TRBD1 aligns across 9 bases. V was clipped by 7 bases and J by 3 bases; unmatched bases: 9. Per the germline V gene, CDR1 is MDHEN and CDR2 is SYDVKM. The CDR3 length is 15 residues. CDR3: CASNNAGQGDTEAFF. CDR3 in DNA: TGTGCCAGCAACAACGCGGGACAGGGAGACACTGAAGCTTTCTTT. The full variable domain, with the rest looked up from reference TRBV28 and TRBJ1-1, is DVKVTQSSRYLVKRTGEKVFLECVQDMDHENMFWYRQDPGLGLRLIYFSYDVKMKEKGDIPEGYSVSREKKERFSLILESASTNQTSMYLCASNNAGQGDTEAFFGQGTRLTVV.

The chain recombines TRBV6-1 with TRBJ1-1; D is unclear. This CDR3 has 12 amino acids. Germline V CDR1 and CDR2: MNHNS, SASEGT. The germline V and J ends were trimmed by 6 bases and 4 bases, with 9 bases remaining between them. In DNA, the CDR3 is TGTGCCAGCAGAGACACTTCCACTGAAGCTTTCTTT. Translating it yields CASRDTSTEAFF.

The chain is built from TRBV19 and TRBJ1-2, with D unresolved. V dropped 3 bases and J dropped 0 bases, with 8 bases sitting between them. The CDR3 totals 14 residues. The germline V gene encodes CDR1 LNHDA and CDR2 SQIVND (reference sequence). CDR3 protein: CASSIAVANYGYTF. The CDR3 DNA sequence: TGTGCCAGTAGTATCGCGGTAGCTAACTATGGCTACACCTTC.

The rearrangement uses TRBV7-9 and TRBJ2-7, with 7 bases fitting TRBD1. CDR3 length: 13 residues. Germline CDR1 and CDR2: SEHNR and FQNEAQ (reference sequence). V gave up 10 bases and J gave up 0 bases; unmatched junction bases: 6. The CDR3 sequence is CATNWDSSYEQYF. As DNA, the CDR3 is TGTGCCACTAACTGGGACAGCTCCTACGAGCAGTACTTC.

This clone was seen just once. This sequence joins TRBV28 and TRBJ2-6, with D possibly being TRBD1 (5 bases). Per germline, CDR1 MDHEN and CDR2 SYDVKM. The CDR3 has 17 amino acids. V lost 5 bases to trimming and J lost 0 bases, with 14 bases between them. The CDR3, as DNA: TGTGCCAGCAGTCCCCGGCAGGGCGACTCTGGGGCCAACGTCCTGACTTTC. Protein product: CASSPRQGDSGANVLTF.

This chain uses TRBV2 with TRBJ1-1; 7 bases are shared with TRBD1. The V and J ends lost 6 bases and 0 bases, in that order; junction bases with no gene match: 4. CDR1 is SNHLY and CDR2 is FYNNEI in the germline V gene. This CDR3 is 14 amino acids long. DNA of the CDR3: TGTGCCAGCAGCCCGAGGGGGCTGAACACTGAAGCTTTCTTT. Translated, it gives CASSPRGLNTEAFF.

The chain couples TRBV5-1 to TRBJ1-2, with 10 nucleotides matching TRBD1. Trimming removed 3 bases from V and 4 bases from J; junction bases left unmatched: 6. Looked up from germline, CDR1 is SGHRS and CDR2 is YFSETQ. There are 15 residues in the CDR3. The CDR3 spells CASSSGQGKSYGYTF. The DNA of the CDR3 is TGCGCCAGCAGCTCGGGACAGGGGAAGTCCTATGGCTACACCTTC.

The chain joins TRBV6-5 to TRBJ1-5, with TRBD1 matching 7 bases. Germline assignment: CDR1 MNHEY and CDR2 SVGAGI. The CDR3 is 14 amino acids. The J segment lost 2 bases and the V segment lost 5 bases, leaving 3 bases of the junction unmatched. CDR3 sequence reads: CASSQQGGNQPQHF. The CDR3 DNA sequence: TGTGCCAGCAGTCAGCAGGGGGGCAATCAGCCCCAGCATTTT.

The chain links TRBV5-1 to TRBJ1-1, with TRBD1 matching 11 bases. V trimming: 3 bases; J trimming: 1 base; junction bases outside the gene matches: 5. Germline V lookup: CDR1 SGHRS, CDR2 YFSETQ. CDR3 length: 16 amino acids. Written as DNA, the CDR3 is TGCGCCAGCAGCTCGGGACAGGGGGGAACGAACACTGAAGCTTTCTTT. Translating gives CASSSGQGGTNTEAFF.

This chain links TRBV11-2 with TRBJ2-3; D gene uncertain. Germline loops: CDR1 SGHAT, CDR2 FQNNGV. The CDR3 is made up of 13 amino acids. V dropped 7 bases and J dropped 6 bases, with 14 bases sitting between them. The CDR3 loop is CASTYRPRDTQYF. The CDR3 nucleotides read TGTGCCAGCACCTACCGCCCACGGGATACGCAGTATTTT.

For the CDR3, the DNA is TGTGCCAGCAGCCGACTAGTGGGGTCCTACAATGAGCAGTTCTTC. This codes for CASSRLVGSYNEQFF. The chain recombines TRBV7-3 with TRBJ2-1; a possible D gene is TRBD2 (6 bases). There are 15 residues in the CDR3. CDR1 is SGHTA, CDR2 FQGTGA, per germline. Trimming removed 5 bases at V and 1 base at J, with 12 bases between. Full variable domain (outside the CDR3, taken from reference TRBV7-3 and TRBJ2-1): GAGVSQTPSNKVTEKGKYVELRCDPISGHTALYWYRQSLGQGPEFLIYFQGTGAADDSGLPNDRFFAVRPEGSVSTLKIQRTERGDSAVYLCASSRLVGSYNEQFFGPGTRLTVL.

V gene TRBV6-6 combines with J gene TRBJ1-5; TRBD1 matches at 8 bases. V was clipped by 4 bases and J by 4 bases; unmatched bases: 9. CDR3 length: 16 residues. The germline CDR1 and CDR2 sequences are MNHNY and SVGAGI (reference sequence). CDR3 region: CASSSRTGQGNQPQHF. CDR3 DNA: TGTGCCAGCAGTTCCAGGACAGGGCAGGGGAATCAGCCCCAGCATTTT.

CDR3 residues: CASSPFPGTGGNQPQHF. The CDR3 nucleotides read TGTGCCAGCAGTCCGTTCCCCGGGACAGGGGGCAATCAGCCCCAGCATTTT. The gene calls are TRBV27 and TRBJ1-5; 10 positions agree with TRBD1. J gave up 2 bases and V 5 bases, and 9 bases lay outside the gene matches. The CDR3 spans 17 residues. Germline V gene lookup returns CDR1 MNHEY and CDR2 SMNVEV (reference sequence).

The gene calls are TRBV10-3 and TRBJ1-2; tentatively, D is TRBD1 (5 bases). CDR3 length: 12 amino acids. Germline assignment: CDR1 ENHRY and CDR2 SYGVKD. Trimming removed 4 bases at V and 2 bases at J, with 5 bases between. The CDR3 nucleotides read TGTGCCATCAGTGGACAGAACTATGGCTACACCTTC. It codes for CAISGQNYGYTF.

This sequence joins TRBV5-4 and TRBJ2-7, with 11 bases identical to TRBD2. This CDR3 has 17 amino acids. Germline assignment: CDR1 SGHNT and CDR2 YYREEE (reference sequence). Germline trimming cut 3 bases from V and 0 bases from J; bases unmatched to any gene: 8. The CDR3 nucleotides are TGTGCCAGCAGCTCCCCGACTAGCGGGGTTAGCTCCTACGAGCAGTACTTC. Protein sequence: CASSSPTSGVSSYEQYF.

The gene calls are TRBV6-5 and TRBJ1-1; D not certain. CDR1 MNHEY and CDR2 SVGAGI come from the germline V gene. The germline V and J ends were trimmed by 7 bases and 3 bases, with 12 bases remaining between them. This CDR3 is 13 amino acids long. The CDR3 protein is CASTVRWDTEAFF. For the CDR3, the DNA is TGTGCCAGCACCGTGAGGTGGGACACTGAAGCTTTCTTT.

V and J are TRBV10-3 and TRBJ2-7; D remains ambiguous. Per the germline V gene, CDR1 is ENHRY and CDR2 is SYGVKD. The CDR3 sequence is 12 residues long. The ends were cut back, 5 bases at V and 1 base at J, with 6 bases in the middle. The CDR3, as DNA: TGTGCCATCAGTTTCGGTTCCTACGAGCAGTACTTC. Amino acids: CAISFGSYEQYF.

This chain links TRBV7-6 with TRBJ2-2; 9 nucleotides match TRBD2. The germline CDR1 and CDR2 sequences are SGHVS and FNYEAQ. V was pared by 6 bases and J by 5 bases, with 13 bases of the junction left unmatched. This CDR3 comprises 17 residues. CDR3 nucleotide sequence: TGTGCCAGCAGTCTCGAAGCGGGGGGCTTGGGTACCGGGGAGCTGTTTTTT. Translating gives CASSLEAGGLGTGELFF.

The chain links TRBV10-3 to TRBJ1-5; D gene uncertain. The CDR3 runs 14 residues. The germline V gene encodes CDR1 ENHRY and CDR2 SYGVKD. Trimming removed 6 bases from V and 4 bases from J, with 13 bases in between. CDR3 coding DNA: TGTGCCATCAGCGCGGCGACGGCAAATCAGCCCCAGCATTTT. Its protein is CAISAATANQPQHF.

The V gene is TRBV14, the J gene TRBJ1-2, with D unclear. Germline V lookup: CDR1 SGHDN, CDR2 FVKESK. Trimming left V 3 bases short and J 10 bases short, with 18 bases between. The CDR3 consists of 14 residues. CDR3 nucleotides: TGTGCCAGCAGCCAGCGAGTAACTACGTCTTCCTACACCTTC. Its protein product is CASSQRVTTSSYTF.